The T cell receptor (beta chain) described here comes from a study of cytomegalovirus exposure and HLA in healthy donors. General study points: Accurate prediction of most subjects' HLA-A and HLA-B alleles from TCR beta sequences was reported.

For this clone: The antigen remains undetermined.

The germline V gene has CDR1 LNHNV and CDR2 YYDKDF (reference sequence). The CDR3 totals 15 residues. V shed 4 bases and J shed 1 base, with 13 bases lying between them. Primers: 60 Vbeta forward and 13 Jbeta reverse. Methods used by the authors: Roughly 11 million of the 80 million or so unique TCR beta chains counted in a later analysis were shared. Sequenced by immunoSEQ multiplex PCR; TCRdb stores in-frame clones only, minus some. For V, J and clone size, that table is used; D and trimming come from the DNA. The listing records some 200,000 clones. This chain joins TRBV15 and TRBJ1-1, with D possibly matching TRBD1 (5 bases). Material for sequencing was PBMCs. This clonotype originated in a boy between 5 and 17 years old in good health and CMV-seronegative. CDR3 protein: CATSKHGGGNTEAFF. The CDR3 bases are TGTGCCACCAGCAAACACGGGGGAGGGAACACTGAAGCTTTCTTT. The full variable domain, in which reference TRBV15 and TRBJ1-1 provide the parts outside the CDR3, is DAMVIQNPRYQVTQFGKPVTLSCSQTLNHNVMYWYQQKSSQAPKLLFHYYDKDFNNEADTPDNFQSRRPNTSFCFLDIRSPGLGDTAMYLCATSKHGGGNTEAFFGQGTRLTVV.